Shown below are 22 T cell receptor beta chains from a single sample sequenced in a study of cytomegalovirus exposure and HLA in healthy donors. The PCR had 60 Vbeta and 13 Jbeta primers. Assay used: immunoSEQ multiplex PCR; TCRdb lists only in-frame clones, some missing. The repertoire consists of roughly 99,000 clones, with more than 70% occurring once and the leading ten covering 7.8%. The specimen sequenced was PBMCs. The receptors were gathered from a man under 40 in good health and CMV-seronegative.

This sequence joins TRBV5-6 and TRBJ2-7; 7 bases align to TRBD2. This CDR3 comprises 14 residues. Germline V gene sequence: CDR1 SGHDT, CDR2 YYEEEE. The ends lost 2 bases at V and 4 bases at J; junction bases unmatched: 6. The CDR3 sequence: CASSLRAGRYEQYF. The CDR3 nucleotides are TGTGCCAGCAGCTTACGAGCGGGAAGGTACGAGCAGTACTTC.

The rearrangement links TRBV6-5 to TRBJ1-2; D unclear. Germline V gene lookup returns CDR1 MNHEY and CDR2 SVGAGI. The CDR3 consists of 13 residues. V dropped 8 bases and J dropped 4 bases, with 14 bases sitting between them. The CDR3 reads CASCPQDCYGYTF. CDR3 sequence (DNA): TGTGCCAGCTGCCCCCAGGATTGCTATGGCTACACCTTC.

CDR3 residues: CSVVRGFSYNEQFF. CDR3 DNA sequence: TGCAGCGTTGTCCGGGGGTTTTCCTACAATGAGCAGTTCTTC. V and J are TRBV29-1 and TRBJ2-1; D might be TRBD2 (6 bases). The CDR3 is 14 amino acids. Trimming shortened V by 4 bases and J by 1 base, and 11 bases separated the two germline ends. Germline V gene data show CDR1 as SQVTM and CDR2 as ANQGSEA.

The table lists this clone with a count of one. The V gene is TRBV7-9, the J gene TRBJ1-4, with TRBD1 matching over 8 bases. With V trimmed by 2 bases and J by 7 bases, 3 bases remained unmatched. Germline V gene sequence: CDR1 SEHNR, CDR2 FQNEAQ (reference sequence). The CDR3 totals 14 residues. CDR3 nucleotide sequence: TGTGCCAGCAGCTTAACGGACAGGGTTGAAAAACTGTTTTTT. Translating it yields CASSLTDRVEKLFF.

V usage is TRBV15 and J usage is TRBJ2-6; 9 bases agree with TRBD1. This CDR3 comprises 17 residues. CDR1 is LNHNV, CDR2 YYDKDF, per germline (reference sequence). V lost 0 bases, J lost 2 bases, and 2 bases stayed unmatched. In DNA, the CDR3 is TGTGCCACCAGCAGAGAACGGACAGGGGCTGGGGCCAACGTCCTGACTTTC. Its protein product is CATSRERTGAGANVLTF.

This clone was seen more than once but under ten times. The chain employs TRBV27 and TRBJ2-1; 9 nucleotides line up with TRBD2. The CDR3 extends over 16 amino acids. Per germline, CDR1 MNHEY and CDR2 SMNVEV (reference sequence). Losses at the gene ends were 8 bases for V and 2 bases for J; bases not matched to a gene: 10. The chain's CDR3 is CASGDSGGITYNEQFF. CDR3 in DNA: TGTGCCAGCGGGGATAGCGGGGGCATAACCTACAATGAGCAGTTCTTC.

This chain uses TRBV5-8 with TRBJ1-2; maybe TRBD1 (5 bases). The germline V gene has CDR1 SGHTS and CDR2 YDEGEE. The CDR3 spans 15 residues. V was cut by 4 bases and J by 4 bases, with 17 bases left in between. As DNA, the CDR3 is TGTGCCAGCAGCCGGAGGGACGGAGAAACCTATGGCTACACCTTC. This gives the protein CASSRRDGETYGYTF.

The rearrangement links TRBV6-1 to TRBJ2-5; TRBD1 aligns across 8 bases. The J call may be incorrect, as the DNA end agrees better with TRBJ2-7. CDR1 MNHNS and CDR2 SASEGT come from the germline V gene. The CDR3 covers 14 residues. The CDR3, as DNA: TGTGCCAGCAGTGGGGACAGGTACTCCTACGAGCAGTACTTC. Its protein is CASSGDRYSYEQYF.

This rearrangement joins TRBV7-8 to TRBJ1-1, with TRBD1 as a possible D gene (5 bases). Per germline, CDR1 SGHVS and CDR2 FQNEAQ. V gave up 2 bases and J gave up 11 bases, with 12 bases separating them. The CDR3 runs to 12 residues. Here the CDR3 reads CASSLSSGEAFF. CDR3 coding DNA: TGTGCCAGCAGCTTATCGTCGGGGGAGGCTTTCTTT.

This clone was found a few times. V is TRBV5-4 and J is TRBJ1-2, with 9 bases that match TRBD1. J gave up 6 bases and V 1 base, and 4 bases lay outside the gene matches. This CDR3 comprises 14 residues. Germline V CDR1 and CDR2: SGHNT, YYREEE (reference sequence). Here the CDR3 reads CASSLQGQGNGYTF. The CDR3 region has the DNA TGTGCCAGCAGCTTGCAGGGACAGGGAAATGGCTACACCTTC. Variable domain in full (rest from reference TRBV5-4 and TRBJ1-2): ETGVTQSPTHLIKTRGQQVTLRCSSQSGHNTVSWYQQALGQGPQFIFQYYREEENGRGNFPPRFSGLQFPNYSSELNVNALELDDSALYLCASSLQGQGNGYTFGSGTRLTVV.

The chain employs TRBV5-1 and TRBJ2-2, with D possibly being TRBD2 (5 bases). This CDR3 is 17 amino acids long. Trimming shortened V by 3 bases and J by 2 bases, and 17 bases separated the two germline ends. From germline, CDR1 is SGHRS and CDR2 YFSETQ. This CDR3 reads CASSSGWSDFNTGELFF. The CDR3 DNA follows: TGCGCCAGCAGCTCGGGATGGAGTGACTTCAACACCGGGGAGCTGTTTTTT.

This clone was detected a few times. This sequence joins TRBV2 and TRBJ2-5, with 9 bases that match TRBD1. The V gene end was trimmed by 1 base and the J gene end by 4 bases; junction bases not matched to a gene: 1. Germline V lookup: CDR1 SNHLY, CDR2 FYNNEI. CDR3 length equals 14 residues. In DNA form, the CDR3 reads TGTGCCAGCAGTGAAGACAGGGGGCGAGAGACCCAGTACTTC. Amino acids: CASSEDRGRETQYF.

This clone is a singleton in its sample. The chain carries TRBV30 and TRBJ2-4, with 8 bases aligning to TRBD2. Germline CDR1 and CDR2: GTSNPN and SVGIG (reference sequence). The CDR3 length is 17 residues. The trim removed 2 bases at V and 1 base at J, leaving 10 bases unmatched. CDR3 loop: CAWSPEAGVLAKNIQYF. CDR3 DNA sequence: TGTGCCTGGAGTCCCGAAGCGGGAGTCTTGGCCAAAAACATTCAGTACTTC.

The V and J genes are TRBV25-1 and TRBJ2-7, with D possibly matching TRBD1 (5 bases). V lost 3 bases, J lost 6 bases, and 9 bases lay in between. CDR1 MGHDK and CDR2 SYGVNS come from the germline V gene. This CDR3 contains 12 residues. CDR3 amino acids: CASSDRAGEQYF. CDR3 coding DNA: TGTGCCAGCAGTGACAGGGCTGGCGAGCAGTACTTC.

Note on this clone: Distinct nucleotide sequences in the sample also encode this CDR3. This rearrangement joins TRBV6-5 to TRBJ2-2; 9 bases map to TRBD2. The CDR3 sequence is 15 residues long. Per germline, CDR1 MNHEY and CDR2 SVGAGI. The junction had 3 bases not matched to a gene; V was cut back by 6 bases and J by 1 base. The CDR3 sequence is CASSRLAENTGELFF. CDR3 bases: TGTGCCAGCAGCAGACTAGCGGAGAACACCGGGGAGCTGTTTTTT.

CDR3 sequence: CASSVSGQGSLEQYF. The DNA for the CDR3 is TGTGCCAGCAGCGTATCGGGACAGGGTTCTCTCGAGCAGTACTTC. This chain links TRBV9 with TRBJ2-7, with 9 bases fitting TRBD1. The germline V gene encodes CDR1 SGDLS and CDR2 YYNGEE. The J segment lost 6 bases and the V segment lost 1 base, leaving 8 bases of the junction unmatched. This CDR3 region has 15 residues.

V usage is TRBV5-5 and J usage is TRBJ2-5; TRBD2 aligns across 8 bases. After removal of 5 bases from V and 5 bases from J, the junction contained 14 bases not matched to a gene. The germline V gene encodes CDR1 SGHKS and CDR2 YYEKEE (reference sequence). The CDR3 covers 16 residues. The CDR3 DNA reads as TGTGCCAGCAGTCCCCCGGGAGGGGGGGCTTGGGAGACCCAGTACTTC. This translates into CASSPPGGGAWETQYF.

J is TRBJ2-5 and V is TRBV6-5, with 8 bases fitting TRBD2. The J segment lost 4 bases and the V segment lost 5 bases, leaving 6 bases of the junction unmatched. Germline V gene lookup returns CDR1 MNHEY and CDR2 SVGAGI. This CDR3 comprises 14 residues. DNA for the CDR3: TGTGCCAGCAGTCGCGGGGGGCCGGGAGAGACCCAGTACTTC. As protein: CASSRGGPGETQYF.

In this sample, this clone turned up once. The rearrangement joins TRBV10-3 to TRBJ2-5; 7 nucleotides line up with TRBD1. The germline V gene encodes CDR1 ENHRY and CDR2 SYGVKD. With 5 bases clipped from V and 4 bases from J, the junction kept 4 bases outside the gene matches. This CDR3 spans 13 amino acids. The CDR3 is CAISTGEGETQYF. The CDR3 DNA is TGTGCCATCAGTACAGGGGAAGGAGAGACCCAGTACTTC.

The V gene is TRBV19, the J gene TRBJ1-4; no reliable D call. Germline-derived CDR1 and CDR2 are LNHDA and SQIVND (reference sequence). This CDR3 spans 14 amino acids. V lost 3 bases to trimming and J lost 0 bases, with 5 bases between them. The CDR3 DNA reads as TGTGCCAGTAGTATGGGCGCAACTAATGAAAAACTGTTTTTT. This sequence encodes CASSMGATNEKLFF.

The chain carries TRBV18 and TRBJ2-3; TRBD2 might be the D (6 bases). Trimming cost V 4 bases and J 1 base, with 12 bases left between them. Per germline, CDR1 KGHSH and CDR2 LQKENI. The CDR3 is 15 residues long. The CDR3 nucleotides read TGTGCCAGCTCACTCGGAGGAGGGGGCACAGATACGCAGTATTTT. It translates to CASSLGGGGTDTQYF.

The chain uses TRBV19 and TRBJ2-5; D possibly corresponds to TRBD2 (5 bases). The V gene's germline CDR1 is LNHDA and CDR2 SQIVND (reference sequence). V was shortened by 1 base and J by 4 bases, with 7 bases between the two germline ends. This CDR3 region has 13 residues. CDR3 residues: CASSIGRRETQYF. The DNA of the CDR3 is TGTGCCAGTAGTATAGGGAGGCGAGAGACCCAGTACTTC.